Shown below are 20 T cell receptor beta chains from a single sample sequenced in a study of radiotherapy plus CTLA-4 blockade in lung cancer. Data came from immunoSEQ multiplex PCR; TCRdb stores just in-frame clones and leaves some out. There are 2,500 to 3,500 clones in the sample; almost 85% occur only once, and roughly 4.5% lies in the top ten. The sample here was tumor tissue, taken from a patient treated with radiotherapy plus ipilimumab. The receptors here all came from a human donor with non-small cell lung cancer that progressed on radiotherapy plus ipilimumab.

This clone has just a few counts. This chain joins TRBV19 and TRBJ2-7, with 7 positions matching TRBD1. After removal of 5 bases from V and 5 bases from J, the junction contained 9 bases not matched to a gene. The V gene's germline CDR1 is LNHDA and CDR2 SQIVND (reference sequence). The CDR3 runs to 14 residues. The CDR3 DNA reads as TGTGCCAGTAGTCTCGCTCCAGGGGGAAACGAGCAGTACTTC. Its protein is CASSLAPGGNEQYF.

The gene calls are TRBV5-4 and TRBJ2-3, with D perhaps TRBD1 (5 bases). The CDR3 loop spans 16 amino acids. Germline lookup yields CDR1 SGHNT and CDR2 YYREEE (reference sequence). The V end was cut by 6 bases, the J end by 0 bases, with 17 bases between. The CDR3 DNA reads TGTGCCAGCAAACCAGGGTCTACTGCTAGCACAGATACGCAGTATTTT. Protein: CASKPGSTASTDTQYF.

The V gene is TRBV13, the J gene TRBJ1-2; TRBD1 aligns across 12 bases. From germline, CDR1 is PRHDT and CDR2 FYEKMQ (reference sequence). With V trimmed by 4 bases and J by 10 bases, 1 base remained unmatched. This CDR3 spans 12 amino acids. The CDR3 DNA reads TGTGCCAGCAGCTGGGGACAGGGGGCCTACACCTTC. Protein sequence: CASSWGQGAYTF.

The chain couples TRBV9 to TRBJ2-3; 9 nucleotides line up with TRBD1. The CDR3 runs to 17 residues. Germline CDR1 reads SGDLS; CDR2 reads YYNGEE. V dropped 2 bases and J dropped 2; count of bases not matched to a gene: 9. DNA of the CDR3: TGTGCCAGCAGCGTGGGACTGACAGGGGGGAACACAGATACGCAGTATTTT. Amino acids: CASSVGLTGGNTDTQYF.

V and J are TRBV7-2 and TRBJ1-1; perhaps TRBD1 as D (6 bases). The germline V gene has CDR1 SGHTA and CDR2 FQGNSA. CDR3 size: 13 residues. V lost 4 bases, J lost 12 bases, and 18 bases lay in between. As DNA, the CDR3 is TGTGCCAGCAGCTCCTTGGGGGGAGGGGGAACTTTCTTT. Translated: CASSSLGGGGTFF. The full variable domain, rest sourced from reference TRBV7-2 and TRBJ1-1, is GAGVSQSPSNKVTEKGKDVELRCDPISGHTALYWYRQSLGQGLEFLIYFQGNSAPDKSGLPSDRFSAERTGGSVSTLTIQRTQQEDSAVYLCASSSLGGGGTFFGQGTRLTVV.

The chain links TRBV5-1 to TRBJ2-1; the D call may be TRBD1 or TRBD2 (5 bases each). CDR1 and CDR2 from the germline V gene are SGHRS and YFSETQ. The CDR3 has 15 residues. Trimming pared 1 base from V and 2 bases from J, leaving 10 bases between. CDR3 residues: CASSLSGGTYNEQFF. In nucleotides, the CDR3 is TGCGCCAGCAGCTTGTCTGGGGGAACCTACAATGAGCAGTTCTTC.

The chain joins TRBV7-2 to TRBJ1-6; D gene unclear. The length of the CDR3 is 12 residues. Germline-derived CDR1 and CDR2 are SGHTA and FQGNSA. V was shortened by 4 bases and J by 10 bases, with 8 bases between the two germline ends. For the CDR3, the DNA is TGTGCCAGCAGCTCCTTGGAATCACCCCTCCACTTT. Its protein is CASSSLESPLHF.

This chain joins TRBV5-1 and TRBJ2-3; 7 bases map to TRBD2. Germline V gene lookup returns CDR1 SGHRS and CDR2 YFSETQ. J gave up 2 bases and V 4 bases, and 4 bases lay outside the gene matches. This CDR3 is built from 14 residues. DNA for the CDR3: TGCGCCAGCAGCGCGGGACTATCCACAGATACGCAGTATTTT. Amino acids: CASSAGLSTDTQYF.

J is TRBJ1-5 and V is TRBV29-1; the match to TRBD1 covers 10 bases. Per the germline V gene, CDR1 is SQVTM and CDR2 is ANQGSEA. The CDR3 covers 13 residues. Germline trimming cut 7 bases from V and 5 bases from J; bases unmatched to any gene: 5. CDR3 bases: TGCAGCGGGGGACAGGGGAGGGATCAGCCCCAGCATTTT. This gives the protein CSGGQGRDQPQHF.

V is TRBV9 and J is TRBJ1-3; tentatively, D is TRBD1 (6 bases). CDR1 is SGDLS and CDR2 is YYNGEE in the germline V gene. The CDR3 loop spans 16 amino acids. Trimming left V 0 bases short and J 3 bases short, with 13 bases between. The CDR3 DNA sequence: TGTGCCAGCAGCGTAGAACTGGGGGCGTTTGGAAACACCATATATTTT. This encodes CASSVELGAFGNTIYF.

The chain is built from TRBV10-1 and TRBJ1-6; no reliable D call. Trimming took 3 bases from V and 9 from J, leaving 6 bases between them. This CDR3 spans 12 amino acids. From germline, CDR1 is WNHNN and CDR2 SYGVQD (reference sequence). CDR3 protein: CASSDPSSPLHF. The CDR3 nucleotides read TGCGCCAGCAGTGATCCGAGTTCACCCCTCCACTTT.

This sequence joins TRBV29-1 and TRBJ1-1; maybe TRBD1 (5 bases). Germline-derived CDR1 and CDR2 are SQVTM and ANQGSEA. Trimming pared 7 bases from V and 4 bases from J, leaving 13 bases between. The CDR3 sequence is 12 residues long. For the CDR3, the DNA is TGCAGCGGGGGGGAGGGTTCCACTGAAGCTTTCTTT. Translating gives CSGGEGSTEAFF.

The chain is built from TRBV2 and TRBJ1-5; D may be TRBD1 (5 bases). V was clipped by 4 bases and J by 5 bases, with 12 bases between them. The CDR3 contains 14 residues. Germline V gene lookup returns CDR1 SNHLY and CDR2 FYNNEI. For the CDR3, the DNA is TGTGCCAGCAGTGTAGTTGGGGGTCATCAGCCCCAGCATTTT. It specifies CASSVVGGHQPQHF.

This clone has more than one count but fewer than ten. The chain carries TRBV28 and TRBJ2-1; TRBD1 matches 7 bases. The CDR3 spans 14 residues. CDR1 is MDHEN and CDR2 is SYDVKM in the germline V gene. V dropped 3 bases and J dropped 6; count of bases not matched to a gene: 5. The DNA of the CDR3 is TGTGCCAGCAGTTTGGGACAGTGGCCCAATGAGCAGTTCTTC. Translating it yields CASSLGQWPNEQFF.

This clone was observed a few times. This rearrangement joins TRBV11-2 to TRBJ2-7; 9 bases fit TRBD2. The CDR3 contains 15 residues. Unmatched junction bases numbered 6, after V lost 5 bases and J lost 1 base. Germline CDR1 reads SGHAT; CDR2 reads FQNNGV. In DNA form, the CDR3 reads TGTGCCAGCAGCGCGGGAGGGTTCCCTTCCTACGAGCAGTACTTC. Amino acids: CASSAGGFPSYEQYF.

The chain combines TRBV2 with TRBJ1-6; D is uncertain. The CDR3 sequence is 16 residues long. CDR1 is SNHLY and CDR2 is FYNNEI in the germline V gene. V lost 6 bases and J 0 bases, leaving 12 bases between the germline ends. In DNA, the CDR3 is TGTGCCAGCAGGCCGGACGGGAGCTCCTATAATTCACCCCTCCACTTT. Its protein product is CASRPDGSSYNSPLHF.

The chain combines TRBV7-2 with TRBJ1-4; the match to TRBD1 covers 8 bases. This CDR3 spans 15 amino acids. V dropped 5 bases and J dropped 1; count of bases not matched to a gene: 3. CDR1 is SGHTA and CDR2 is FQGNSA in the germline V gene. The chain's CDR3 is CASSQGALTNEKLFF. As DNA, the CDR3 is TGTGCCAGCAGCCAGGGGGCACTAACTAATGAAAAACTGTTTTTT.

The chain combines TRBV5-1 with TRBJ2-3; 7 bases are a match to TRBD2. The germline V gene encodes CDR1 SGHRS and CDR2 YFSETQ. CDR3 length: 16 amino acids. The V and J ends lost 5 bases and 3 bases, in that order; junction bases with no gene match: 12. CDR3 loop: CASSPGLVGPTDTQYF. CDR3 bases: TGCGCCAGCAGTCCCGGACTAGTGGGACCAACAGATACGCAGTATTTT.

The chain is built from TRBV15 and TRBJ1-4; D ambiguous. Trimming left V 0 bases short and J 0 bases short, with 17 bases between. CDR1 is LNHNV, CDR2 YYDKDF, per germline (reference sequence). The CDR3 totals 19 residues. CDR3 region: CATSRDYPGFHSTNEKLFF. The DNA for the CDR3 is TGTGCCACCAGCAGAGATTACCCAGGCTTTCATTCAACTAATGAAAAACTGTTTTTT.

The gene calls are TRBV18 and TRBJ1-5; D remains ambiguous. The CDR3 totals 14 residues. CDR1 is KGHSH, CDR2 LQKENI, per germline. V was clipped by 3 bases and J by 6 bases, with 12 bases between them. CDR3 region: CASSPDHVGQPQHF. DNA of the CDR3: TGTGCCAGCTCACCCGACCACGTGGGTCAGCCCCAGCATTTT. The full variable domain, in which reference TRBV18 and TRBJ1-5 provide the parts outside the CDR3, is NAGVMQNPRHLVRRRGQEARLRCSPMKGHSHVYWYRQLPEEGLKFMVYLQKENIIDESGMPKERFSAEFPKEGPSILRIQQVVRGDSAAYFCASSPDHVGQPQHFGDGTRLSIL.